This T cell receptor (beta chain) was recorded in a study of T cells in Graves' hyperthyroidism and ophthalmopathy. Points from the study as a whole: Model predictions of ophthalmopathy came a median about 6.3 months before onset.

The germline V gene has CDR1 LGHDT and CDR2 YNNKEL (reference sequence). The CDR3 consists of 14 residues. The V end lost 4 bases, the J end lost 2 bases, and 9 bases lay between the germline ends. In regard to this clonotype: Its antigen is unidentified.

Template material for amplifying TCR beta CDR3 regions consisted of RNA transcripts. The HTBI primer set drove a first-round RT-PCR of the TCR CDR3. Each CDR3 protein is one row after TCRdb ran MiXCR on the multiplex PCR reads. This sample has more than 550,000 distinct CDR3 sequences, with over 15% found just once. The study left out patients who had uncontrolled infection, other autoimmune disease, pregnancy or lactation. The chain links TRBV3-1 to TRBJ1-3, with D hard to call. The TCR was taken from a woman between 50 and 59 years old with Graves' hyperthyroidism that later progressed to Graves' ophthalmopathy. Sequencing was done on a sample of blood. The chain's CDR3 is CASSPWGAGNTIYF. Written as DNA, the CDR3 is TGTGCCAGCAGCCCCTGGGGAGCTGGAAACACCATATATTTT.